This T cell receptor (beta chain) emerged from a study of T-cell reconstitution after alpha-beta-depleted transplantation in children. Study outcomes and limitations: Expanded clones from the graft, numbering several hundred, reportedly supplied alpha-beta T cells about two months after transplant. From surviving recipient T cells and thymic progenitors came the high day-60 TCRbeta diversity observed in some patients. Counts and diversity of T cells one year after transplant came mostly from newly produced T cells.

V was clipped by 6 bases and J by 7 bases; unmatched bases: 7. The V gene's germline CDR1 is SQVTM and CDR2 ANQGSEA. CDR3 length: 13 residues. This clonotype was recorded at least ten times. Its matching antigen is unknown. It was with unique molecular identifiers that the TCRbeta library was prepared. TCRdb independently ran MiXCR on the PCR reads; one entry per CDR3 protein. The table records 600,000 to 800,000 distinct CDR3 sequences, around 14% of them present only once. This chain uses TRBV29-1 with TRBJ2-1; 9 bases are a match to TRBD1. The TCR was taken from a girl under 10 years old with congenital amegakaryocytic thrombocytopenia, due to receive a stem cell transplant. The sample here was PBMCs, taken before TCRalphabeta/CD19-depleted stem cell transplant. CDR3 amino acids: CSVGRDRVNEQFF. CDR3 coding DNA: TGCAGCGTGGGCCGGGACAGGGTGAATGAGCAGTTCTTC.